The clone carrying this TCR beta chain has only a few counts. The sample originates from a study of blood T cell repertoires in COVID-19. As handled by the study authors: Amplified reference gene primers provided the basis for estimating nucleated cell counts. Here immunoSEQ multiplex PCR was the method, and the copy in TCRdb shows in-frame clones only, minus some. V and J calls and clone size are those listed in that table; D and trimming were worked out from the DNA. The data hold 75,000 to 90,000 clones, with 80% to 95% observed a single time. Input material: peripheral blood. The source of this sequence is a man between 18 and 29 years old with COVID-19, enrolled during active disease.

This CDR3 reads CASSTQGAPGNSPLHF. The CDR3 DNA reads as TGTGCCAGCAGCACTCAGGGGGCGCCGGGGAATTCACCCCTCCACTTT. V and J are TRBV7-8 and TRBJ1-6, with 8 positions matching TRBD1. Germline V gives CDR1 SGHVS, CDR2 FQNEAQ. Unmatched junction bases numbered 10, after V lost 5 bases and J lost 7 bases. The CDR3 spans 16 residues.